This is a list of T cell receptor beta chains from one sample in a study of blood T cell repertoires in COVID-19. The table came from immunoSEQ multiplex PCR; TCRdb's copy has only in-frame clones and leaves some out. This sample carries roughly 100,000 clones, about 87% of them seen once, and the ten largest clones take 2.5% to 3.5%. Material for sequencing was peripheral blood. These receptors were obtained from a man in his forties or fifties with active or convalescent COVID-19. Each CDR3 is given with its conserved first and last residue. The order of the fields is J gene, V gene, clone size, D gene, CDR3 protein, CDR3 DNA. A D gene is named only where the DNA matches it firmly. Where a row states a size, it is once, few, many or the class of an expanded clone; other rows omit it.

TRBJ1-3	TRBV7-2	-	-	CASSFPGNTIYF	TGTGCCAGCAGCTTCCCGGGAAACACCATATATTTT
TRBJ2-3	TRBV30	-	TRBD2	CAWSVRSGGPTDTQYF	TGTGCCTGGAGTGTACGGAGCGGGGGCCCCACAGATACGCAGTATTTT
TRBJ1-1	TRBV7-8	-	-	CASSGLGTEAFF	TGTGCCAGCAGCGGACTGGGCACTGAAGCTTTCTTT
TRBJ1-6	TRBV3-1/TRBV3-2	-	-	CASSQETAGYSPLHF	TGTGCCAGCAGCCAAGAGACGGCAGGCTATTCACCCCTCCACTTT
TRBJ1-3	TRBV2	-	-	CASSEPRTGNTIYF	TGTGCCAGCAGTGAGCCCAGAACTGGAAACACCATATATTTT
TRBJ2-2	TRBV2	once	TRBD1	CASTSAGGNTGELFF	TGTGCCAGCACTTCGGCAGGGGGGAACACCGGGGAGCTGTTTTTT
TRBJ1-5	TRBV30	few	-	CAWSSGGGQPQHF	TGTGCCTGGAGTTCGGGGGGCGGTCAGCCCCAGCATTTT
TRBJ2-1	TRBV5-6	once	TRBD2	CASSLAGGEQFF	TGTGCCAGCAGCTTGGCCGGGGGGGAGCAGTTCTTC
TRBJ2-5	TRBV9	-	TRBD1	CASSVLTGTGKETQYF	TGTGCCAGCAGCGTACTCACCGGGACAGGGAAAGAGACCCAGTACTTC
TRBJ2-5	TRBV11-1	-	-	CASSYGERETQYF	TGTGCCAGCAGCTACGGTGAGAGGGAGACCCAGTACTTC
TRBJ2-7	TRBV10-1	-	TRBD1	CASSEPGQGLYEQYF	TGCGCCAGCAGTGAGCCGGGACAGGGGTTGTACGAGCAGTACTTC
TRBJ1-5	TRBV7-2	once	TRBD1	CASSPRQGNQPQHF	TGTGCCAGCAGCCCTAGACAGGGGAATCAGCCCCAGCATTTT
TRBJ2-7	TRBV6-5	few	TRBD2	CASTGGTSYEQYF	TGTGCCAGCACCGGGGGGACCTCCTACGAGCAGTACTTC
TRBJ2-2	TRBV3-1/TRBV3-2	-	TRBD2	CASSQGTSGGAGTGELFF	TGTGCCAGCAGCCAAGGGACTAGCGGGGGGGCAGGCACCGGGGAGCTGTTTTTT
TRBJ1-6	TRBV27	once	TRBD1	CASSPVGQGNYSPLHF	TGTGCCAGCAGTCCGGTGGGACAGGGAAATTATTCACCCCTCCACTTT
TRBJ2-1	TRBV28	-	TRBD1	CASSLSGTGASYNEQFF	TGTGCCAGCAGTTTATCGGGGACAGGGGCATCCTACAATGAGCAGTTCTTC
TRBJ1-5	TRBV2	-	TRBD1	CASSQGQRDQPQHF	TGTGCCAGCAGTCAGGGACAGAGAGATCAGCCCCAGCATTTT
TRBJ2-1	TRBV12-5	-	-	CASGWGQGGDNEQFF	TGTGCTAGTGGTTGGGGTCAGGGGGGCGACAATGAGCAGTTCTTC
TRBJ1-2	TRBV2	-	TRBD1	CASSVGQGYGYTF	TGTGCCAGCAGTGTTGGACAGGGATATGGCTACACCTTC
TRBJ2-7	TRBV28	-	-	CASTFGPQGYEQYF	TGTGCCAGCACTTTCGGGCCCCAGGGCTACGAGCAGTACTTC
TRBJ1-5	TRBV5-4	once	-	CASSLQGNSNQPQHF	TGTGCCAGCAGCTTACAGGGCAATAGCAATCAGCCCCAGCATTTT
TRBJ2-7	TRBV7-9	-	-	CASSLERMTDSYEQYF	TGTGCCAGCAGCTTAGAAAGGATGACAGATTCCTACGAGCAGTACTTC
TRBJ2-2	TRBV5-4	-	TRBD1	CASSSPGTGGTGELFF	TGTGCCAGCAGCTCCCCCGGGACAGGGGGCACCGGGGAGCTGTTTTTT
TRBJ2-5	TRBV14	-	TRBD1	CASSTLQGSGETQYF	TGTGCCAGCAGCACTTTACAGGGGTCAGGCGAGACCCAGTACTTC
TRBJ1-5	TRBV6-6	-	-	CASSTSGAGNQPQHF	TGTGCCAGCAGTACGTCCGGGGCGGGGAATCAGCCCCAGCATTTT
TRBJ1-4	TRBV19	few	-	CASSSQGNEKLFF	TGTGCCAGTAGTTCACAGGGTAATGAAAAACTGTTTTTT
TRBJ1-6	TRBV28	-	TRBD1	CASSFSGQGKNSPLHF	TGTGCCAGCAGTTTTTCTGGACAGGGGAAGAATTCACCCCTCCACTTT
TRBJ1-2	TRBV4-3	-	TRBD1	CASSHIERGRSYTF	TGCGCCAGCAGCCATATCGAGAGGGGGCGGAGCTACACCTTC
TRBJ1-2	TRBV18	-	-	CASSPPGGRNYGYTF	TGTGCCAGCTCACCACCGGGGGGGCGCAACTATGGCTACACCTTC
TRBJ2-6	TRBV28	-	TRBD1	CASSTGGMAGANVLTF	TGTGCCAGCAGCACAGGGGGTATGGCTGGGGCCAACGTCCTGACTTTC